The subject of this entry is one T cell receptor beta chain. The target of this receptor is not known. No clone much larger than this one lies a single base away; base qualities are absent. The CDR3 starts with the cysteine, ends with the phenylalanine, and has 14 residues. Solely the CDR3 DNA is kept, with 42 bases framed from the first base. The germline V gene supplies CDR1 WSHSY and CDR2 SAAADI. Clipping removes 5 bases from V and 6 bases from J, with 10 as the unmatched junction base count. Participants in the prospective study were aged roughly 18 to 95 years, lived in 20 to 25 United States geographic areas, and enrolled through a virtual design. To assign participants to cohorts, the prospective study relied on clinical history that participants themselves reported in a screening survey and a study questionnaire. Mobile phlebotomists in the prospective study collected whole blood, serum and a nasopharyngeal or oropharyngeal swab from every participant. Over a roughly 2-month period, participants in the prospective study had the option of providing additional blood draws and questionnaires. Before DNA extraction, prospective study blood samples were shipped either frozen or at room temperature.

The record originates from a study of blood T cell repertoires in COVID-19 (TCRdb year 2020). Study-level background: Collaborator samples came from the United States, Italy and Spain and covered acute and convalescent phases of COVID-19. The prospective study material was composed of cDNA or gDNA derived from T cells, B-cell-depleted T cells, or PBMCs. Deeply sampled blood TCRbeta repertoires from subjects exposed to, actively infected with, or recovered from COVID-19 were included in the dataset. The repertoires were made available in a free public database intended to serve as a resource for research on the immune response to SARS-CoV-2. The samples were drawn from two sources: the first 160 participants of the ongoing ImmuneRACE study, and approximately 1,300 subjects contributed by 6 global collaborators. A de-identified subject ID, COVID-19 status, age in years and sex were almost always included in the sample metadata. Where available, HLA class I and class II types were obtained from metadata supplied by the sample provider rather than from assay-based typing.

Overall results and qualifications from the work: How much clinical and demographic metadata was included differed by source and by participant, and the metadata was provided uncurated.

The immunoSEQ Assay, a bias-controlled multiplex PCR, was used to amplify TCRbeta CDR3 regions from genomic DNA. The published analysis was carried out like this. The number of nucleated cells in each sample was estimated by amplification of reference gene primers within the assay. To quantify the absolute abundance of each unique TCRbeta CDR3 rearrangement, sequence reads were collapsed and filtered. For each sample, productive Simpson clonality was calculated by taking the square root of Simpson's diversity index across productive rearrangements. TCRdb stores this immuneACCESS table with in-frame sequences only. Part of the clones is absent; in the studies checked, under half of the shortfall reflects unresolved V genes, and no reason is known for the rest. V, J and clone size are those of that table, while D and trimming were read from the DNA. For this sample there are around 190,000 clones; about 83% appear just once. The biggest ten clones account for approximately 5% of the sample.

In this chain, TRBV10-2 is recombined with TRBJ2-7, and TRBD1 matches 7 of the central bases. What was sequenced was PBMCs or T cells enriched from blood (not recorded which). The receptor's source is a man aged 40-55 years with acute COVID-19. The DNA reads as follows: TGCGCCAGCAGTCATTCCGACAGGGCGGGCGAGCAGTACTTC. Its amino acids are CASSHSDRAGEQYF.